The clone carrying this T cell receptor (beta chain) was counted between two and nine times. The source of the sample is a study of human T cells and chemical hapten exposure. TCRdb passed the RACE reads through MiXCR, listing each CDR3 protein once. The sample consists of fewer than 300,000 distinct CDR3 sequences, about 9.4% of them appearing once. Described time point: pre-sensitization, week 0. Treatment indicated: therapeutic diphenylcyclopropenone sensitization with weekly scalp DPC. Donors, patients with alopecia ranging from 18 to 70 years old and judged suitable for DPC, provided samples. CDR1 is GTSNPN and CDR2 is SVGIG in the germline V gene (reference sequence). The CDR3 length is 12 residues. V gave up 2 bases and J gave up 5 bases, with 9 bases separating them.

The sequencing used whole blood, collected in connection with sensitization to the hapten diphenylcyclopropenone (DPC). This clonotype was sampled from a woman aged 35 to 49 with alopecia areata. Some clones in this sample may be carry-over from other donors' samples. This rearrangement joins TRBV30 to TRBJ2-5; D gene unclear. The CDR3 sequence: CAWSRDKETQYF. CDR3 in DNA: TGTGCCTGGAGTCGAGATAAGGAGACCCAGTACTTC. Full variable domain (missing parts from reference TRBV30 and TRBJ2-5): SQTIHQWPATLVQPVGSPLSLECTVEGTSNPNLYWYRQAAGRGLQLLFYSVGIGQISSEVPQNLSASRPQDRQFILSSKKLLLSDSGFYLCAWSRDKETQYFGPGTRLLVL.